This T cell receptor beta chain was retrieved from a study of shared clonotypes between healthy human individuals. This table comes from immunoSEQ multiplex PCR, and its TCRdb copy is limited to in-frame clones, with some not included. The profile shows some 2,100,000 clones, about 93% of them singletons. Naivety among CD8 cells was defined by CD45RO negativity and positive CCR7 selection, thereby excluding terminally differentiated effector memory CD45RA+ cells. General study results and limits: Genetic and exposure-history diversity was limited by the few donors.

Deletions cut 2 bases from V and 0 bases from J, with 11 bases between. Looked up from germline, CDR1 is MNHEY and CDR2 is SMNVEV (reference sequence). This CDR3 has 15 residues. As for this clone: Its antigen is as yet unknown.

The chain links TRBV27 to TRBJ2-7; D not resolved. Input material: naive CD8+ T cells from PBMCs. The TCR originated in a man in his late teens or twenties in good health. Some clones in this sample may be carry-over from other donors' samples. Here the CDR3 DNA reads TGTGCCAGCAGTTTAGGGCGTATACCCTCCTACGAGCAGTACTTC. Translation: CASSLGRIPSYEQYF.